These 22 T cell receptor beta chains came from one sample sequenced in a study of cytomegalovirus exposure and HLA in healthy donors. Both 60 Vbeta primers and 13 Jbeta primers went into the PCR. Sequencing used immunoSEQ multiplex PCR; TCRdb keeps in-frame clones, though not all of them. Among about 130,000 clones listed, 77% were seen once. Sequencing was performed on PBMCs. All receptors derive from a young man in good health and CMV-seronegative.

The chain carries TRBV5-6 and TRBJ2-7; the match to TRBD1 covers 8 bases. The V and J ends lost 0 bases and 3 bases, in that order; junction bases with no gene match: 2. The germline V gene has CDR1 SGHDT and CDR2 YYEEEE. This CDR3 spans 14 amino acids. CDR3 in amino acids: CASSLVDRGYEQYF. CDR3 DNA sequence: TGTGCCAGCAGCTTGGTTGACAGGGGCTACGAGCAGTACTTC.

CDR3: CASSLGGLSTDTQYF. CDR3 DNA: TGTGCCAGCAGCCTCGGGGGACTAAGCACAGATACGCAGTATTTT. The chain combines TRBV7-3 with TRBJ2-3, with TRBD2 matching 7 bases. The CDR3 length is 15 residues. V lost 5 bases and J lost 0; bases outside the gene matches: 5. The germline V gene encodes CDR1 SGHTA and CDR2 FQGTGA.

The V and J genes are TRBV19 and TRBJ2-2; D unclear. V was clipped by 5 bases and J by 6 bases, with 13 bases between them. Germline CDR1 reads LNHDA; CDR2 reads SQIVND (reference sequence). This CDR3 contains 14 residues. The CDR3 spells CASSFSVAAGELFF. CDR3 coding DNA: TGTGCCAGTAGTTTCTCCGTGGCGGCCGGGGAGCTGTTTTTT.

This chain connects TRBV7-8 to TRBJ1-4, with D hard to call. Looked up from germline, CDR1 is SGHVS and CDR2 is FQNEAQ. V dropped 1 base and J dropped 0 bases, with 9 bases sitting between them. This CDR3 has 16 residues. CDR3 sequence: CASSLVLGATNEKLFF. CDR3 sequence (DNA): TGTGCCAGCAGCTTAGTCCTCGGTGCAACTAATGAAAAACTGTTTTTT.

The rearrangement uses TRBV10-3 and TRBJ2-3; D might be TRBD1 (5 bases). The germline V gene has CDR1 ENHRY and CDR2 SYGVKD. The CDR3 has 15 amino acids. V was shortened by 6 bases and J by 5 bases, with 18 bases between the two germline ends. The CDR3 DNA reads TGTGCCATCAGGGAATTGGGGCAGACGCAAGATACGCAGTATTTT. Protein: CAIRELGQTQDTQYF.

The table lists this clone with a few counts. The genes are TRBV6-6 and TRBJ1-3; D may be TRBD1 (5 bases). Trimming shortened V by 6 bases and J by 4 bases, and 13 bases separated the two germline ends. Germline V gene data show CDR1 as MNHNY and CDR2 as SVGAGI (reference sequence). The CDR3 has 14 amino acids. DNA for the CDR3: TGTGCCAGCAGACCGGGGGGTGTGGGAAACACCATATATTTT. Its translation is CASRPGGVGNTIYF.

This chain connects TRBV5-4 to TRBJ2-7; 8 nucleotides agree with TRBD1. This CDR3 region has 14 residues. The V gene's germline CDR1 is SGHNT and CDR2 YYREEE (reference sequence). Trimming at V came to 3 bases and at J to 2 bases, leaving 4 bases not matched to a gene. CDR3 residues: CASSSYRGTYEQYF. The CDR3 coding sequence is TGTGCCAGCAGCTCATACAGGGGGACCTACGAGCAGTACTTC.

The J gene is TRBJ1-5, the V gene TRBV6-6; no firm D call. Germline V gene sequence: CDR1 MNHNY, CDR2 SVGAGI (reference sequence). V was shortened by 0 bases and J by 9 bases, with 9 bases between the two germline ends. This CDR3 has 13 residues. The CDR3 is CASSYSGAGPQHF. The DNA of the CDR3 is TGTGCCAGCAGTTACTCTGGCGCGGGGCCCCAGCATTTT.

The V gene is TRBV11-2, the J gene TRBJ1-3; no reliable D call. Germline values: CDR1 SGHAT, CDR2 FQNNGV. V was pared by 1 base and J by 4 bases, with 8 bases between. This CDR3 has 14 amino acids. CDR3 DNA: TGTGCCAGCAGCTTAGCACGGGAAGGAAACACCATATATTTT. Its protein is CASSLAREGNTIYF.

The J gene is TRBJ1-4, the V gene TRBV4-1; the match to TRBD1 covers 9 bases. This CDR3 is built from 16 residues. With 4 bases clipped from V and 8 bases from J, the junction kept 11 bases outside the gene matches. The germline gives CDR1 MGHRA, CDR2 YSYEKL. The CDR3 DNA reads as TGCGCCAGCAGCCCTTACGTACAGGGGGCGGGAGAAAAACTGTTTTTT. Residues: CASSPYVQGAGEKLFF.

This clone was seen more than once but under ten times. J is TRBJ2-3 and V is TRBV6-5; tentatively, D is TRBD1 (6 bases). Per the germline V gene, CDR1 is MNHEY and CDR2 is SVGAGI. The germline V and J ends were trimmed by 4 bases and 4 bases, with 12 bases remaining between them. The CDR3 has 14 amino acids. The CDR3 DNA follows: TGTGCCAGCAGTTCTACAGGGTCATCAGATACGCAGTATTTT. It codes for CASSSTGSSDTQYF.

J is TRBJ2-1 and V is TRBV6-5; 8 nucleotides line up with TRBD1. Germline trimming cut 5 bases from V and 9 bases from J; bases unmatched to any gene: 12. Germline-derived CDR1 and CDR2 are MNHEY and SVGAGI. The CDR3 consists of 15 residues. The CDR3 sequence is CASSVWTGIGGEQFF. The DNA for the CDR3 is TGTGCCAGCAGTGTCTGGACAGGGATCGGCGGTGAGCAGTTCTTC.

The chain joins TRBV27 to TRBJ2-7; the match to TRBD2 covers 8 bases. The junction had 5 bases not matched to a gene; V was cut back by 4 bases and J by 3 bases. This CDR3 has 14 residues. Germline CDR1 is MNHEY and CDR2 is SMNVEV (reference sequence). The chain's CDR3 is CASSSGTSLYEQYF. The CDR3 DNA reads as TGTGCCAGCAGTTCCGGGACTAGTCTCTACGAGCAGTACTTC.

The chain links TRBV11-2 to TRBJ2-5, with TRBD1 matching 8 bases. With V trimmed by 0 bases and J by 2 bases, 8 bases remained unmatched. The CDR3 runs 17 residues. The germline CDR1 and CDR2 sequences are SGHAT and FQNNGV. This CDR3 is CASSLDLNTGGQETQYF. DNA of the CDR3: TGTGCCAGCAGCTTAGACCTAAACACAGGGGGGCAAGAGACCCAGTACTTC.

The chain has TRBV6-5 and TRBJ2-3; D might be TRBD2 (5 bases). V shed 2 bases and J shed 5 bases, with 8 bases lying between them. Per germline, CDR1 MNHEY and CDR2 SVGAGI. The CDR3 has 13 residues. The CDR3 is CASSYGREDTQYF. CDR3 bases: TGTGCCAGCAGTTACGGCCGGGAAGATACGCAGTATTTT.

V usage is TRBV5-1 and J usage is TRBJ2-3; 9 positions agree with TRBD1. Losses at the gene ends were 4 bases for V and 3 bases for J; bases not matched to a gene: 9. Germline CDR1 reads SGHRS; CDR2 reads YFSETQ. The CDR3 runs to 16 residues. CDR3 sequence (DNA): TGCGCCAGCAGCCCACAGGGGGCGATTTTAACAGATACGCAGTATTTT. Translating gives CASSPQGAILTDTQYF.

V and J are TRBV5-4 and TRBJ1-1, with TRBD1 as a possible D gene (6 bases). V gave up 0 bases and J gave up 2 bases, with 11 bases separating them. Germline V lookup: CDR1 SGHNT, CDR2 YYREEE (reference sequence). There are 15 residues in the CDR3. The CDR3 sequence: CASSLGAGTNTEAFF. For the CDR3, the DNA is TGTGCCAGCAGCTTGGGGGCAGGGACAAACACTGAAGCTTTCTTT.

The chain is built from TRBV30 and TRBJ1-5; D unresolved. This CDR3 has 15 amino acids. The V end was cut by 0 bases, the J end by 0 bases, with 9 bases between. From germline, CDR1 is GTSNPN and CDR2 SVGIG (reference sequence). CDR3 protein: CAWSVTSTSNQPQHF. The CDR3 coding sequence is TGTGCCTGGAGTGTAACGTCTACTAGCAATCAGCCCCAGCATTTT.

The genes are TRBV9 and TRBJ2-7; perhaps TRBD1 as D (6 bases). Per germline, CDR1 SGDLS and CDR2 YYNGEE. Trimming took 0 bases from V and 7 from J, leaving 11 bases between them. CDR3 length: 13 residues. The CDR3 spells CASSVEWQGEQYF. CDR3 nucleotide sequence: TGTGCCAGCAGCGTAGAGTGGCAGGGGGAGCAGTACTTC.

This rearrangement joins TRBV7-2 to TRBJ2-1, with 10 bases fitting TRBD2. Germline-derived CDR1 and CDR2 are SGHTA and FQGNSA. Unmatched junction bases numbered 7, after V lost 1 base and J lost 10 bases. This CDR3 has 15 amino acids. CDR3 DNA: TGTGCCAGCAGCTTAGGGCTAGCGGGAGTGAGGGAGCAGTTCTTC. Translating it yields CASSLGLAGVREQFF. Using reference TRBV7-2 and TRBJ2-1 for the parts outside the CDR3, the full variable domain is GAGVSQSPSNKVTEKGKDVELRCDPISGHTALYWYRQSLGQGLEFLIYFQGNSAPDKSGLPSDRFSAERTGGSVSTLTIQRTQQEDSAVYLCASSLGLAGVREQFFGPGTRLTVL.

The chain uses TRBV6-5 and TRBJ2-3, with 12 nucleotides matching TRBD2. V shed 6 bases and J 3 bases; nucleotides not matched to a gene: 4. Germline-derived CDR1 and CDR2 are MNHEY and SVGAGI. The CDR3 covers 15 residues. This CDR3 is CASRGLAGITDTQYF. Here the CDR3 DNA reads TGTGCCAGCAGAGGACTAGCGGGAATAACAGATACGCAGTATTTT.

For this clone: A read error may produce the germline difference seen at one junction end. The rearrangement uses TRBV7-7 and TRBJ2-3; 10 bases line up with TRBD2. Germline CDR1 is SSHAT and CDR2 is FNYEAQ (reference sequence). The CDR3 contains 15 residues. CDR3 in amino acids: CASSLGTSGTDTQYF. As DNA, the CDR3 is TGTGCTAGCAGCTTGGGGACTAGCGGCACAGATACGCAGTATTTT.